This T cell receptor (beta chain) came from a study of cytomegalovirus exposure and HLA in healthy donors. Study findings and constraints: In vitro assays verified that three CMV-associated chains recognized CMV antigens specifically. Associated with cytomegalovirus, according to the listing, were 170 or so TCR beta chains.

This clone has only one observation. What it binds is not known. V was pared by 6 bases and J by 8 bases, with 16 bases between. The germline gives CDR1 ENHRY, CDR2 SYGVKD. The CDR3 consists of 13 residues. Nominally healthy donors provided the samples, though records likely missed some immune exposures. The PCR ran on 60 Vbeta and 13 Jbeta primers. The assay was immunoSEQ multiplex PCR, and TCRdb's table has in-frame clones only and misses some. The sample yields roughly 200,000 clones, just under 85% seen once. What was sequenced was PBMCs. The source of this sequence is a woman in her thirties or forties in good health and CMV-seronegative. The V call is TRBV10-3, the J call TRBJ1-1, with D uncertain. The CDR3 is CAISVHGRAEAFF. The CDR3 DNA follows: TGTGCCATCAGCGTACACGGGAGGGCGGAAGCTTTCTTT.